Listed below are T cell receptor beta chains from one sample, sequenced in a study of beta chain features in type 1 diabetes. Method: immunoSEQ multiplex PCR; TCRdb's copy keeps in-frame clones and lacks some. Of around 250,000 clones listed, 55% to 70% are singletons. The specimen was naive CD4+ T cells from blood. These TCRs come from a young man in good health. CDR3s include the opening cysteine and the closing phenylalanine or tryptophan. Fields, in order: clone size, V gene, D gene, J gene, CDR3 protein, CDR3 DNA. D genes are given only for firm matches. Not all rows give a size; the values are once, few, many and, for expanded clones, a class.

clone_size: once; v_call: TRBV5-1; d_call: NA; j_call: TRBJ2-4; cdr3_aa: CASSSGRSGIQYF; cdr3_nt: TGCGCCAGCAGCTCAGGGAGGTCGGGCATTCAGTACTTC
clone_size: NA; v_call: TRBV30; d_call: TRBD2; j_call: TRBJ2-1; cdr3_aa: CAWSRGRAGSYNEQFF; cdr3_nt: TGTGCCTGGAGTCGCGGGAGGGCCGGGTCCTACAATGAGCAGTTCTTC
clone_size: NA; v_call: TRBV6-6; d_call: NA; j_call: TRBJ2-1; cdr3_aa: CASTQTGINEQFF; cdr3_nt: TGTGCCAGCACCCAAACAGGGATCAATGAGCAGTTCTTC
clone_size: NA; v_call: TRBV14; d_call: TRBD2; j_call: TRBJ2-3; cdr3_aa: CASSLLAGTQYF; cdr3_nt: TGTGCCAGCAGCCTTCTAGCGGGAACGCAGTATTTT
clone_size: NA; v_call: TRBV6-1; d_call: TRBD1; j_call: TRBJ1-1; cdr3_aa: CASRTGGLPNTEAFF; cdr3_nt: TGTGCCAGCAGGACAGGGGGCCTACCAAACACTGAAGCTTTCTTT
clone_size: NA; v_call: TRBV9; d_call: NA; j_call: TRBJ1-6; cdr3_aa: CASSVVVDSPLHF; cdr3_nt: TGTGCCAGCAGCGTAGTCGTGGATTCACCCCTCCACTTT
clone_size: few; v_call: TRBV23-1; d_call: TRBD2; j_call: TRBJ2-1; cdr3_aa: CASSQRGGAARNNEQFF; cdr3_nt: TGCGCCAGCAGTCAACGGGGAGGGGCGGCCCGTAACAATGAGCAGTTCTTC
clone_size: NA; v_call: TRBV28; d_call: TRBD1; j_call: TRBJ2-7; cdr3_aa: CASSLRQGLYEQYF; cdr3_nt: TGTGCCAGCAGTTTAAGACAGGGGCTGTACGAGCAGTACTTC
clone_size: NA; v_call: TRBV7-7; d_call: TRBD2; j_call: TRBJ2-3; cdr3_aa: CASSSGLAVDTQYF; cdr3_nt: TGTGCCAGCAGCTCCGGACTAGCTGTAGATACGCAGTATTTT
clone_size: once; v_call: TRBV6-5; d_call: NA; j_call: TRBJ2-6; cdr3_aa: CASTRASGANVLTF; cdr3_nt: TGTGCCAGCACCAGGGCTTCTGGGGCCAACGTCCTGACTTTC
clone_size: few; v_call: TRBV30; d_call: NA; j_call: TRBJ1-6; cdr3_aa: CAWSALGWTNSPLHF; cdr3_nt: TGTGCCTGGAGCGCCCTAGGGTGGACGAATTCACCCCTCCACTTT
clone_size: NA; v_call: TRBV27; d_call: NA; j_call: TRBJ2-3; cdr3_aa: CASSLSIAGTDTQYF; cdr3_nt: TGTGCCAGCAGTTTATCGATAGCGGGCACAGATACGCAGTATTTT
clone_size: NA; v_call: TRBV13; d_call: TRBD2; j_call: TRBJ2-3; cdr3_aa: CASSPTPGTSGYTDTQYF; cdr3_nt: TGTGCCAGCAGCCCCACGCCCGGGACTAGCGGATACACAGATACGCAGTATTTT
clone_size: NA; v_call: TRBV30; d_call: NA; j_call: TRBJ2-1; cdr3_aa: CAWSSGQGPYNEQFF; cdr3_nt: TGTGCCTGGAGTTCGGGGCAGGGACCCTACAATGAGCAGTTCTTC
clone_size: NA; v_call: TRBV30; d_call: TRBD2; j_call: TRBJ2-1; cdr3_aa: CAWSWGLADNEQFF; cdr3_nt: TGTGCCTGGAGTTGGGGACTAGCGGACAATGAGCAGTTCTTC
clone_size: NA; v_call: TRBV5-1; d_call: TRBD1; j_call: TRBJ2-7; cdr3_aa: CASSATGQGFYEQYF; cdr3_nt: TGCGCCAGCAGCGCGACGGGACAGGGATTCTACGAGCAGTACTTC
clone_size: NA; v_call: TRBV9; d_call: TRBD2; j_call: TRBJ2-1; cdr3_aa: CASSVDEGLPYNEQFF; cdr3_nt: TGTGCCAGCAGCGTAGATGAGGGACTACCCTACAATGAGCAGTTCTTC
clone_size: NA; v_call: TRBV5-1; d_call: TRBD2; j_call: TRBJ2-2; cdr3_aa: CASSPSGKGFTGELFF; cdr3_nt: TGCGCCAGCAGCCCTAGCGGGAAAGGATTCACCGGGGAGCTGTTTTTT
clone_size: NA; v_call: TRBV2; d_call: TRBD1; j_call: TRBJ1-5; cdr3_aa: CATGTDSNQPQHF; cdr3_nt: TGTGCCACCGGGACAGACAGCAATCAGCCCCAGCATTTT
clone_size: NA; v_call: TRBV29-1; d_call: NA; j_call: TRBJ2-2; cdr3_aa: CSVAGTFDTGELFF; cdr3_nt: TGCAGCGTTGCTGGGACTTTTGACACCGGGGAGCTGTTTTTT
clone_size: NA; v_call: TRBV9; d_call: NA; j_call: TRBJ1-2; cdr3_aa: CASSLGQSAGGYTF; cdr3_nt: TGTGCCAGCAGCCTGGGACAATCCGCGGGCGGCTACACCTTC
clone_size: NA; v_call: TRBV29-1; d_call: TRBD1; j_call: TRBJ2-5; cdr3_aa: CSATGTGSQETQYF; cdr3_nt: TGCAGCGCCACCGGGACAGGGAGCCAAGAGACCCAGTACTTC
clone_size: few; v_call: TRBV29-1; d_call: NA; j_call: TRBJ2-7; cdr3_aa: CSVLVAPDYEQYF; cdr3_nt: TGCAGCGTTTTAGTAGCACCGGATTACGAGCAGTACTTC
clone_size: NA; v_call: TRBV9; d_call: TRBD2; j_call: TRBJ2-2; cdr3_aa: CASSARGLVSLEELFF; cdr3_nt: TGTGCCAGCAGCGCGAGGGGACTAGTCAGTTTGGAGGAGCTGTTTTTT
clone_size: NA; v_call: TRBV18; d_call: NA; j_call: TRBJ2-5; cdr3_aa: CASSPQMETQYF; cdr3_nt: TGTGCCAGCTCACCACAGATGGAGACCCAGTACTTC
clone_size: once; v_call: TRBV10-3; d_call: TRBD1; j_call: TRBJ2-3; cdr3_aa: CAISPGQVGDTQYF; cdr3_nt: TGTGCCATCAGTCCGGGACAGGTAGGAGATACGCAGTATTTT
clone_size: NA; v_call: TRBV30; d_call: NA; j_call: TRBJ2-2; cdr3_aa: CAWREGTGELFF; cdr3_nt: TGTGCCTGGAGGGAGGGCACCGGGGAGCTGTTTTTT
clone_size: NA; v_call: TRBV30; d_call: TRBD2; j_call: TRBJ2-1; cdr3_aa: CAWQLAGDEQFF; cdr3_nt: TGTGCCTGGCAACTAGCGGGAGATGAACAGTTCTTC
clone_size: NA; v_call: TRBV29-1; d_call: NA; j_call: TRBJ2-3; cdr3_aa: CSVDGSATDTQYF; cdr3_nt: TGCAGCGTTGACGGTTCCGCCACAGATACGCAGTATTTT
clone_size: NA; v_call: TRBV30; d_call: TRBD2; j_call: TRBJ2-7; cdr3_aa: CAWSVGSGRVRYF; cdr3_nt: TGTGCCTGGAGTGTCGGTAGCGGGAGGGTAAGGTACTTC
clone_size: NA; v_call: TRBV4-1; d_call: NA; j_call: TRBJ1-1; cdr3_aa: CASSPGRGTEAFF; cdr3_nt: TGCGCCAGCAGCCCCGGACGGGGCACTGAAGCTTTCTTT
clone_size: few; v_call: TRBV30; d_call: NA; j_call: TRBJ1-5; cdr3_aa: CAWSSGSDQPQHF; cdr3_nt: TGTGCCTGGAGCTCCGGGAGTGATCAGCCCCAGCATTTT
clone_size: few; v_call: TRBV10-3; d_call: TRBD1; j_call: TRBJ1-1; cdr3_aa: CAISWDSMNTEAFF; cdr3_nt: TGTGCCATCAGTTGGGACAGCATGAACACTGAAGCTTTCTTT
clone_size: NA; v_call: TRBV6-6; d_call: TRBD2; j_call: TRBJ2-3; cdr3_aa: CASRPGTSDYTQYF; cdr3_nt: TGTGCCAGCAGACCCGGGACTAGCGATTATACGCAGTATTTT
clone_size: NA; v_call: TRBV29-1; d_call: NA; j_call: TRBJ1-2; cdr3_aa: CSVVTFNYGYTF; cdr3_nt: TGCAGCGTTGTAACTTTCAACTATGGCTACACCTTC
clone_size: NA; v_call: TRBV11-2; d_call: NA; j_call: TRBJ2-1; cdr3_aa: CASSWWSYYEQFF; cdr3_nt: TGTGCCAGCAGCTGGTGGAGCTACTATGAGCAGTTCTTC
clone_size: NA; v_call: TRBV13; d_call: TRBD1; j_call: TRBJ2-2; cdr3_aa: CASSDYPGTAGELFF; cdr3_nt: TGTGCCAGCAGCGACTACCCCGGGACAGCCGGGGAGCTGTTTTTT
clone_size: few; v_call: TRBV29-1; d_call: NA; j_call: TRBJ1-2; cdr3_aa: CSVSEGGYTF; cdr3_nt: TGCAGCGTTTCGGAGGGAGGCTACACCTTC
clone_size: few; v_call: TRBV29-1; d_call: NA; j_call: TRBJ2-3; cdr3_aa: CSVGLNGDTQYF; cdr3_nt: TGCAGCGTTGGTCTCAACGGGGATACGCAGTATTTT
clone_size: NA; v_call: TRBV25-1; d_call: NA; j_call: TRBJ2-1; cdr3_aa: CASRRETYNEQFF; cdr3_nt: TGTGCCAGCAGGAGGGAAACCTACAATGAGCAGTTCTTC
clone_size: NA; v_call: TRBV9; d_call: NA; j_call: TRBJ2-1; cdr3_aa: CASSFDNEQFF; cdr3_nt: TGTGCCAGCAGCTTTGACAATGAGCAGTTCTTC
clone_size: NA; v_call: TRBV29-1; d_call: TRBD1; j_call: TRBJ1-3; cdr3_aa: CSVGTGVGNTIYF; cdr3_nt: TGCAGCGTTGGGACAGGGGTTGGAAACACCATATATTTT
clone_size: once; v_call: TRBV5-1; d_call: TRBD1; j_call: TRBJ1-6; cdr3_aa: CASSSGQGASPLHF; cdr3_nt: TGCGCCAGCAGCTCGGGACAGGGGGCCTCACCCCTCCACTTT
clone_size: few; v_call: TRBV4-3; d_call: NA; j_call: TRBJ2-1; cdr3_aa: CASSQESLGGNEQFF; cdr3_nt: TGCGCCAGCAGCCAAGAGAGCCTCGGGGGCAATGAGCAGTTCTTC
clone_size: NA; v_call: TRBV28; d_call: NA; j_call: TRBJ2-7; cdr3_aa: CASSLLATGGHEQYF; cdr3_nt: TGTGCCAGCAGTTTATTGGCGACTGGAGGGCACGAGCAGTACTTC
clone_size: NA; v_call: TRBV13; d_call: NA; j_call: TRBJ2-7; cdr3_aa: CASSHRAYEQYF; cdr3_nt: TGTGCCAGCAGCCATCGGGCCTACGAGCAGTACTTC
clone_size: NA; v_call: TRBV30; d_call: TRBD2; j_call: TRBJ2-3; cdr3_aa: CAWGLAGGPDTQYF; cdr3_nt: TGTGCCTGGGGCCTAGCGGGAGGGCCAGATACGCAGTATTTT